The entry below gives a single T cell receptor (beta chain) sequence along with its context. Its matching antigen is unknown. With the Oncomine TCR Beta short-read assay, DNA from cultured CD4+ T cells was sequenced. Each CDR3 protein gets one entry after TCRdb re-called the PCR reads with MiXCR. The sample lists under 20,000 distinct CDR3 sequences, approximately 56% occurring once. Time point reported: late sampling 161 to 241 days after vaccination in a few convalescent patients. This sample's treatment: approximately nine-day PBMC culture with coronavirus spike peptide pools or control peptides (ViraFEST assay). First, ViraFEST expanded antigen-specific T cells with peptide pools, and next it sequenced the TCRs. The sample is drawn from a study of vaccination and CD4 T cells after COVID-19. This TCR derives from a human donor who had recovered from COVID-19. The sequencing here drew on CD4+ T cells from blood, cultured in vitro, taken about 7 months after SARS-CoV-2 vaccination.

In nucleotides, the CDR3 is TGTGCCACCAGTGACCCGGACAGGGGGCTTGCAGATACGCAGTATTTT. It yields the protein CATSDPDRGLADTQYF. The chain has TRBV24-1 and TRBJ2-3; 11 bases align to TRBD1. V lost 4 bases to trimming and J lost 4 bases; unmatched junction nucleotides: 6. This CDR3 has 16 residues. CDR1 is KGHDR and CDR2 is SFDVKD in the germline V gene.